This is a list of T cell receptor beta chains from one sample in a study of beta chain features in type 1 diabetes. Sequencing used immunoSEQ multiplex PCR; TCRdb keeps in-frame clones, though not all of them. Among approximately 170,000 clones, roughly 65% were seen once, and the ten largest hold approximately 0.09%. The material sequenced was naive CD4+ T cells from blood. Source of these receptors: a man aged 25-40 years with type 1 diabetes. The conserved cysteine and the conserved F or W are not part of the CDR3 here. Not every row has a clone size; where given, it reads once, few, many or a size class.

CDR3: ASSNDATSYEQY
size: NA
J: TRBJ2-7
length: 12
V: TRBV19

CDR3: SVEKQGIPYEQY
size: NA
J: TRBJ2-7
length: 12
V: TRBV29-1

CDR3: SGAGGGGNTIY
size: NA
J: TRBJ1-3
length: 11
V: TRBV29-1

CDR3: ASSVSDTQY
size: few
J: TRBJ2-3
length: 9
V: TRBV5-4

CDR3: ATSRDVAAKNIQY
size: few
J: TRBJ2-4
length: 13
V: TRBV15

CDR3: ASSYVTENYGYT
size: NA
J: TRBJ1-2
length: 12
V: TRBV7-2

CDR3: ASSEAGRGFGNTIY
size: NA
J: TRBJ1-3
length: 14
V: TRBV25-1

CDR3: SVITGEETQY
size: few
J: TRBJ2-5
length: 10
V: TRBV29-1

CDR3: AWSAGQGLQAF
size: NA
J: TRBJ1-1
length: 11
V: TRBV30

CDR3: ASSLDGALTDTQY
size: once
J: TRBJ2-3
length: 13
V: TRBV5-1

CDR3: ASSFAGGAGAKNIQY
size: NA
J: TRBJ2-4
length: 15
V: TRBV28